The present T cell receptor beta chain was sequenced within a study of blood T cell repertoires in COVID-19. V was trimmed by 6 bases and J by 3 bases, leaving 11 bases between them. Germline-derived CDR1 and CDR2 are MDHEN and SYDVKM. The CDR3 length is 13 residues. Assay: immunoSEQ multiplex PCR; the TCRdb copy retains only in-frame clones and omits some. The table shows over 75,000 clones, with roughly 80% occurring only once. Sequences were obtained from peripheral blood. The V and J genes are TRBV28 and TRBJ1-2; D not resolved. The TCR sequence derives from a human donor in a cohort sampled during active COVID-19. This CDR3 reads CASSPGSYYGYTF. The DNA for the CDR3 is TGTGCCAGCAGCCCCGGGAGCTACTATGGCTACACCTTC.